This TCR beta chain comes out of a study of immune cell composition in non-small cell lung cancer. Study as a whole: Most cases were lung adenocarcinoma or squamous cell carcinoma.

The normal lung sample lay at least 3 cm, and maximally far, from the tumour. TCRdb keeps only in-frame clones here, not all; method: immunoSEQ multiplex PCR. This table has thousands of clones, 80% to 90% appearing once. Per the germline V gene, CDR1 is SGDLS and CDR2 is YYNGEE. The CDR3 contains 15 residues. V was clipped by 5 bases and J by 3 bases; unmatched bases: 7. This receptor was identified in a human donor with non-small cell lung cancer. The sequenced material came from non-adjacent lung tissue. V usage is TRBV9 and J usage is TRBJ2-5; 10 bases map to TRBD2. The CDR3 coding sequence is TGTGCCAGCAGTCGCAGCGGACTAGCGGAAGAGACCCAGTACTTC. Residues: CASSRSGLAEETQYF.